A selection of T cell receptor beta chains follows, all from one sample in a study of cytomegalovirus exposure and HLA in healthy donors. Profiling relied on immunoSEQ multiplex PCR, and the TCRdb table lists in-frame clones only, not all of them. The table records 95,000 to 150,000 clones, around 94% of them present only once. Specimen: PBMCs. The receptors shown here come from a woman under 30 in good health and CMV-seronegative. The CDR3 runs from the conserved cysteine through the conserved F or W. The order of the fields is V gene, D gene, J gene, clone size, CDR3 DNA, CDR3 protein. A D gene is named only where the DNA matches it firmly. A row's size may be missing; if present it is once, few, many or a size class.

v_gene: TRBV5-6; d_gene: .; j_gene: TRBJ1-4; abundance: .; CDR3nt: TGTGCCAGCAGAACACAGGGAAGAGCTGAAAAACTGTTTTTT; CDR3aa: CASRTQGRAEKLFF
v_gene: TRBV29-1; d_gene: .; j_gene: TRBJ2-1; abundance: .; CDR3nt: TGCAGCTACCTCCTTGCGGGTCCTGAGCAGTTCTTC; CDR3aa: CSYLLAGPEQFF
v_gene: TRBV28; d_gene: TRBD2; j_gene: TRBJ2-7; abundance: .; CDR3nt: TGTGCCAGCAGGGGAGGGGCAAGCTCCTACGAGCAGTACTTC; CDR3aa: CASRGGASSYEQYF
v_gene: TRBV5-1; d_gene: TRBD1; j_gene: TRBJ2-5; abundance: .; CDR3nt: TGCGCCAGCAGCTTGACAGGGGATCAAGAGACCCAGTACTTC; CDR3aa: CASSLTGDQETQYF
v_gene: TRBV18; d_gene: TRBD1; j_gene: TRBJ1-1; abundance: .; CDR3nt: TGTGCCAGCTCACAGGGGGCCCACACTGAAGCTTTCTTT; CDR3aa: CASSQGAHTEAFF
v_gene: TRBV27; d_gene: .; j_gene: TRBJ1-1; abundance: once; CDR3nt: TGTGCCAGCAGTTCCCGCCGGGATGGCCCTCCAACTTTCTTT; CDR3aa: CASSSRRDGPPTFF
v_gene: TRBV5-1; d_gene: TRBD2; j_gene: TRBJ2-7; abundance: .; CDR3nt: TGCGCCAGCAGCTTGGTCCCGGGGGGTATAAACGAGCAGTACTTC; CDR3aa: CASSLVPGGINEQYF
v_gene: TRBV7-9; d_gene: .; j_gene: TRBJ2-7; abundance: .; CDR3nt: TGTGCCAGCAGCCTGGGAGCGATTGAAAGGTACTTC; CDR3aa: CASSLGAIERYF
v_gene: TRBV27; d_gene: TRBD2; j_gene: TRBJ2-1; abundance: .; CDR3nt: TGTGCCAGCAGTCCGAGACTAGCGCTGTCCTACAATGAGCAGTTCTTC; CDR3aa: CASSPRLALSYNEQFF
v_gene: TRBV10-3; d_gene: .; j_gene: TRBJ1-2; abundance: .; CDR3nt: TGTGCCATCAGTGTAGGCCGGAGTAACTATGGCTACACCTTC; CDR3aa: CAISVGRSNYGYTF
v_gene: TRBV6-5; d_gene: .; j_gene: TRBJ2-1; abundance: .; CDR3nt: TGTGCCAGCAGCTACCGACAGAGGACCGACAATGAGCAGTTCTTC; CDR3aa: CASSYRQRTDNEQFF
v_gene: TRBV7-9; d_gene: TRBD2; j_gene: TRBJ2-2; abundance: .; CDR3nt: TGTGCCAGCAGCCTAAAGGAACTAGCGGCCCGATCCTCCTGGGAGCTGTTTTTT; CDR3aa: CASSLKELAARSSWELFF
v_gene: TRBV9; d_gene: .; j_gene: TRBJ2-5; abundance: .; CDR3nt: TGTGCCAGCAGCAGAACCGGGAGACAAGAGACCCAGTACTTC; CDR3aa: CASSRTGRQETQYF
v_gene: TRBV28; d_gene: .; j_gene: TRBJ1-3; abundance: once; CDR3nt: TGTGCCAGCAGTTTAGGACACCTCTCTGGAAACACCATATATTTT; CDR3aa: CASSLGHLSGNTIYF
v_gene: TRBV6-5; d_gene: .; j_gene: TRBJ1-2; abundance: .; CDR3nt: TGTGCCCGGGGGACCTATGGCTACACCTTC; CDR3aa: CARGTYGYTF
v_gene: TRBV5-1; d_gene: .; j_gene: TRBJ1-1; abundance: .; CDR3nt: TGCGCCAGCAGCTTACTTACCGGGTCGGCTAACACTGAAGCTTTCTTT; CDR3aa: CASSLLTGSANTEAFF
v_gene: TRBV19; d_gene: .; j_gene: TRBJ1-5; abundance: .; CDR3nt: TGTGCCAGTAGCGACCGAGGGGGGGTTCAGCCCCAGCATTTT; CDR3aa: CASSDRGGVQPQHF
v_gene: TRBV19; d_gene: .; j_gene: TRBJ1-1; abundance: once; CDR3nt: TGTGCCAGCGGGATCATGAACACTGAAGCTTTCTTT; CDR3aa: CASGIMNTEAFF
v_gene: TRBV4-1; d_gene: TRBD1; j_gene: TRBJ1-4; abundance: .; CDR3nt: TGCGCCAGCAGCCAAGCTCCGACAGGGGGTGAAAAACTGTTTTTT; CDR3aa: CASSQAPTGGEKLFF
v_gene: TRBV12-5; d_gene: TRBD2; j_gene: TRBJ2-7; abundance: .; CDR3nt: TGTGCTAGTGGTTCGTTAGCGGGGGCCCACTACGAGCAGTACTTC; CDR3aa: CASGSLAGAHYEQYF
v_gene: TRBV28; d_gene: .; j_gene: TRBJ1-2; abundance: .; CDR3nt: TGTGCCAGCAGCCTTATGGCCAGTAACTATGGCTACACCTTC; CDR3aa: CASSLMASNYGYTF
v_gene: TRBV10-1; d_gene: TRBD2; j_gene: TRBJ2-1; abundance: .; CDR3nt: TGCGCCAGCAGTGAGGACGGGAGGTGGGCCTACAATGAGCAGTTCTTC; CDR3aa: CASSEDGRWAYNEQFF
v_gene: TRBV10-1; d_gene: .; j_gene: TRBJ1-6; abundance: .; CDR3nt: TGCGCCAGCAGTGAGTCAGGAGGTTCACCCCTCCACTTT; CDR3aa: CASSESGGSPLHF
v_gene: TRBV7-2; d_gene: TRBD2; j_gene: TRBJ2-7; abundance: .; CDR3nt: TGTGCCAGCAGCTTACTCGGGACTAGCGGGGGGTTCTACGAGCAGTACTTC; CDR3aa: CASSLLGTSGGFYEQYF
v_gene: TRBV29-1; d_gene: .; j_gene: TRBJ1-2; abundance: .; CDR3nt: TGCAGCGTTTCCCCCCGTGACTTCGGTGGCTACACCTTC; CDR3aa: CSVSPRDFGGYTF